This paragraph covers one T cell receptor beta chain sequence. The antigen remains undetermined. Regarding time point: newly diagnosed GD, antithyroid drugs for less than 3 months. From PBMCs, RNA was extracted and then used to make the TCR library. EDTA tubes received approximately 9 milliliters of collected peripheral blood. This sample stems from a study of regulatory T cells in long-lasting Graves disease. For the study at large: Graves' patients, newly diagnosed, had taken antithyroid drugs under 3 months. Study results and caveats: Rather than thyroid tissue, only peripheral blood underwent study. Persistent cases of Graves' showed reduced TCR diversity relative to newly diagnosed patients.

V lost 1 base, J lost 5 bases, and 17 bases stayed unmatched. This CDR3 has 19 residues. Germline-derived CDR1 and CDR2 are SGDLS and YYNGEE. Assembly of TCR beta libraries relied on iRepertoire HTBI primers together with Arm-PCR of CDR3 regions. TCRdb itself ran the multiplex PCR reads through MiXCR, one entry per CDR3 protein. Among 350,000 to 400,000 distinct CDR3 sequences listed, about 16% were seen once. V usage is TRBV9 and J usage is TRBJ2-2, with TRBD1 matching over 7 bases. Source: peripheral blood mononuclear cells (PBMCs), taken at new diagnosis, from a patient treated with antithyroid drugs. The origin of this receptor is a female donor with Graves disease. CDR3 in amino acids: CASSVQAGWGTGETGELFF. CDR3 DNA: TGTGCCAGCAGCGTACAAGCCGGATGGGGCACAGGGGAGACCGGGGAGCTGTTTTTT.